This TCR beta chain derives from a study of graft-versus-host responses after intestinal transplantation. Study-level information: Anti-thymocyte globulin induction, then tacrolimus and steroids for about three years, went to all recipients.

CDR3 length: 18 amino acids. A remark on this clone: Its antigen is unknown.

Clones were read by immunoSEQ multiplex PCR, and TCRdb kept only the in-frame ones, dropping some. This sample yields around 25,000 clones, of which around 80% are seen a single time; about 0.7% belongs to the top ten. Regarding the study as a whole: GvH clones surfaced in recipient marrow, some emerging earlier in ileum or blood.

The sequences come from unstimulated CD4+ T cells sorted from spleen or lymph node cells, collected before intestinal transplant. The sequence derives from a human donor who received an intestinal transplant. The V call is TRBV21-1, the J call TRBJ2-7; TRBD1, as called in the table, went unchecked against the DNA. TRBV21-1 is marked as a pseudogene. CDR3 sequence: CASSKALHRDRGNYEQYF. CDR3 coding DNA: TGTGCCAGCAGCAAAGCTCTTCACCGGGACAGGGGTAACTACGAGCAGTACTTC.